This entry features one T cell receptor beta chain sequence. These data originate in a study of fetal regulatory T cell absence and autoimmunity. Profiled with immunoSEQ multiplex PCR; TCRdb holds only in-frame clones, not every one. Counted here are roughly 95,000 clones, about two thirds occurring once; the ten biggest clones make up about 2.1%. CDR1 and CDR2 from the germline V gene are ENHRY and SYGVKD. V lost 0 bases and J lost 5, with 8 bases in between. The CDR3 sequence is 13 residues long. This TCR derives from a male donor with IPEX syndrome. What was sequenced was pancreas tissue. The V gene is TRBV10-3, the J gene TRBJ2-7; D is ambiguous. The CDR3 DNA reads as TGTGCCATCAGTGAGTCGACGTCCCACGAGCAGTACTTC. Its protein is CAISESTSHEQYF.